One sample yielded the 22 T cell receptor beta chains listed below, sequenced in a study of shared clonotypes between healthy human individuals. Repertoires were generated with immunoSEQ multiplex PCR, while TCRdb's copy carries only in-frame clones and drops some. The data contain 2,500,000 or so clones, 80% to 95% of them singletons. Sequenced input: naive CD4+ T cells from PBMCs. Subset here: CD45RA+ positively selected. Receptor source: a man aged 18 to 30 in good health. Some clones in this sample may be carry-over from other donors' samples.

This sequence joins TRBV10-2 and TRBJ1-2; 10 nucleotides line up with TRBD1. V lost 6 bases and J lost 8; bases outside the gene matches: 12. The CDR3 spans 15 residues. CDR1 is WSHSY and CDR2 is SAAADI in the germline V gene. The CDR3 loop is CASSFETGGAGGYTF. In DNA form, the CDR3 reads TGCGCCAGCAGCTTCGAGACAGGGGGCGCAGGAGGCTACACCTTC.

This clone is a singleton in its sample. The chain joins TRBV7-6 to TRBJ1-1; D unresolved. The CDR3 is 14 amino acids. Germline assignment: CDR1 SGHVS and CDR2 FNYEAQ. V lost 2 bases and J lost 2, with 9 bases in between. The CDR3 is CASSLNQGNTEAFF. Here the CDR3 DNA reads TGTGCCAGCAGCTTAAATCAAGGAAACACTGAAGCTTTCTTT.

The chain combines TRBV5-6 with TRBJ2-7; D is perhaps TRBD1 or TRBD2 (6 bases each). The CDR3 is 15 residues long. CDR1 is SGHDT and CDR2 is YYEEEE in the germline V gene. V lost 0 bases, J lost 1 base, and 11 bases lay in between. CDR3 nucleotide sequence: TGTGCCAGCAGCTTGGCGGGGGCAGGTTCCTACGAGCAGTACTTC. This codes for CASSLAGAGSYEQYF.

This chain links TRBV28 with TRBJ2-7; a weak D match, TRBD2 (5 bases). Germline V lookup: CDR1 MDHEN, CDR2 SYDVKM. The CDR3 runs to 13 residues. The V and J ends lost 6 bases and 7 bases respectively, with 16 bases between them. CDR3 amino acids: CASRVARVWEQYF. The CDR3 nucleotides are TGTGCCAGCAGGGTCGCGCGGGTGTGGGAGCAGTACTTC. The whole variable domain, remainder taken from reference TRBV28 and TRBJ2-7, is DVKVTQSSRYLVKRTGEKVFLECVQDMDHENMFWYRQDPGLGLRLIYFSYDVKMKEKGDIPEGYSVSREKKERFSLILESASTNQTSMYLCASRVARVWEQYFGPGTRLTVT.

The rearrangement links TRBV5-1 to TRBJ2-7; 10 nucleotides match TRBD1. From germline, CDR1 is SGHRS and CDR2 YFSETQ. The CDR3 sequence is 16 residues long. V lost 4 bases and J lost 4; bases outside the gene matches: 11. CDR3 coding DNA: TGCGCCAGCAGCAGATCCGGGACAGGGGCTGGGTACGAGCAGTACTTC. Translating it yields CASSRSGTGAGYEQYF.

The rearrangement joins TRBV10-1 to TRBJ2-7; a possible D gene is TRBD1 (7 bases). The CDR3 sequence is 12 residues long. Germline-derived CDR1 and CDR2 are WNHNN and SYGVQD (reference sequence). V lost 7 bases, J lost 7 bases, and 14 bases lay in between. CDR3 protein: CASNPRGTEQYF. CDR3 sequence (DNA): TGCGCCAGCAATCCCAGGGGGACTGAGCAGTACTTC.

The gene calls are TRBV10-2 and TRBJ2-7; 10 bases align to TRBD2. Trimming cost V 2 bases and J 7 bases; bases outside gene matches: 5. There are 14 residues in the CDR3. Germline V gives CDR1 WSHSY, CDR2 SAAADI. CDR3 DNA: TGCGCCAGCAGTGAGAACAGCGGGAGGGGAGAGCAGTACTTC. This sequence encodes CASSENSGRGEQYF.

This clone occurred a few times. It is likely a read error, because the conserved phenylalanine at the end of the CDR3 is missing. The limits of the CDR3 on the DNA are not certain, so only TCRdb's listed CDR3 is given. J is TRBJ2-7 and V is TRBV19. The germline V gene has CDR1 LNHDA and CDR2 SQIVND (reference sequence). Including both end residues, the CDR3 is 10 amino acids long. The CDR3 here is CARAQPGARI.

The CDR3 DNA follows: TGCGCCAGCAGCTTGGATACAGGCCAAGAGACCCAGTACTTC. Translated, it gives CASSLDTGQETQYF. This chain uses TRBV5-1 with TRBJ2-5; weak D call: TRBD1 (5 bases). V was cut by 0 bases and J by 1 base, with 7 bases left in between. Per the germline V gene, CDR1 is SGHRS and CDR2 is YFSETQ. CDR3 length equals 14 residues.

The rearrangement links TRBV27 to TRBJ2-3; D unclear. V was trimmed by 7 bases and J by 3 bases, leaving 2 bases between them. This CDR3 spans 10 amino acids. The germline gives CDR1 MNHEY, CDR2 SMNVEV (reference sequence). The CDR3 region has the DNA TGTGCCAGCAAAACAGATACGCAGTATTTT. Encoded protein: CASKTDTQYF.

The J gene is TRBJ2-2, the V gene TRBV6-6; the D gene is possibly TRBD2 (6 bases). V dropped 7 bases and J dropped 6 bases, with 15 bases sitting between them. CDR1 and CDR2 (germline): MNHNY, SVGAGI (reference sequence). The CDR3 has 14 amino acids. This CDR3 is CASNYRERAGELFF. In nucleotides, the CDR3 is TGTGCCAGCAACTACCGGGAGAGGGCCGGGGAGCTGTTTTTT.

The V call is TRBV5-1, the J call TRBJ2-7; D is unclear. This CDR3 has 13 residues. Germline CDR1 and CDR2: SGHRS and YFSETQ. The ends were cut back, 5 bases at V and 4 bases at J, with 13 bases in the middle. This chain's CDR3 is CASSITSPYEQYF. Here the CDR3 DNA reads TGCGCCAGCAGTATCACTTCGCCATACGAGCAGTACTTC.

In its sample, this clone was seen once. V gene TRBV28 combines with J gene TRBJ1-1; maybe TRBD1 (5 bases). The CDR3 spans 14 residues. Germline assignment: CDR1 MDHEN and CDR2 SYDVKM. V was pared by 5 bases and J by 3 bases, with 13 bases between. CDR3 sequence: CASSVWGKDTEAFF. The CDR3 nucleotides are TGTGCCAGCAGTGTTTGGGGGAAAGACACTGAAGCTTTCTTT.

This clone was counted a single time. The genes are TRBV4-3 and TRBJ2-5; D is perhaps TRBD1 (6 bases). The end of the DNA aligns better with TRBJ2-7, so the J call may be wrong. This CDR3 has 14 amino acids. Germline V gene sequence: CDR1 LGHNA, CDR2 YSLEER. Here the CDR3 reads CASSQGQGMHEQYF. CDR3 DNA: TGCGCCAGCAGCCAAGGGCAGGGGATGCACGAGCAGTACTTC.

V gene TRBV28 combines with J gene TRBJ2-2; 7 positions agree with TRBD1. CDR3 length: 15 amino acids. Germline V CDR1 and CDR2: MDHEN, SYDVKM. V shed 7 bases, J shed 3 bases, and the junction held 8 bases outside the gene matches. In nucleotides, the CDR3 is TGTGCCAGCAACCCCGGCACAGGGGACACCGGGGAGCTGTTTTTT. Protein sequence: CASNPGTGDTGELFF.

DNA of the CDR3: TGTGCCAGCAGTTCACGGGACAGGCGGATGGAAAAACTGTTTTTT. Translating it yields CASSSRDRRMEKLFF. The V call is TRBV27, the J call TRBJ1-4, with 8 bases fitting TRBD1. Unmatched junction bases numbered 9, after V lost 4 bases and J lost 8 bases. The germline V gene encodes CDR1 MNHEY and CDR2 SMNVEV (reference sequence). The CDR3 consists of 15 residues.

This chain joins TRBV20-1 and TRBJ2-5, with unresolved D. The CDR3 runs 10 residues. V shed 5 bases and J shed 12 bases, with 13 bases lying between them. Per germline, CDR1 DFQATT and CDR2 SNEGSKA (reference sequence). The DNA for the CDR3 is TGCAGTGCTGTTTTAGACCGGGAGTACTTC. This sequence encodes CSAVLDREYF.

This clone was observed a single time. V usage is TRBV6-1 and J usage is TRBJ2-7; D unclear. This CDR3 contains 16 residues. V dropped 3 bases and J dropped 5 bases, with 20 bases sitting between them. The germline CDR1 and CDR2 sequences are MNHNS and SASEGT. The CDR3 loop is CASSDPSRSENDEQYF. The CDR3 DNA follows: TGTGCCAGCAGTGACCCTTCGAGGAGTGAGAACGACGAGCAGTACTTC.

This chain joins TRBV28 and TRBJ2-2; D tentatively fits TRBD1 or TRBD2 (6 bases each). V was shortened by 1 base and J by 0 bases, with 18 bases between the two germline ends. The germline CDR1 and CDR2 sequences are MDHEN and SYDVKM. This CDR3 is 19 amino acids long. The CDR3 DNA is TGTGCCAGCAGTTTATTACTTTTGCGGGGACATTCGAACACCGGGGAGCTGTTTTTT. Its protein product is CASSLLLLRGHSNTGELFF.

The chain is built from TRBV15 and TRBJ1-1; perhaps TRBD1 as D (6 bases). CDR3 length: 17 residues. Germline CDR1 and CDR2: LNHNV and YYDKDF (reference sequence). V was trimmed by 3 bases and J by 4 bases, leaving 21 bases between them. Here the CDR3 reads CATSRGPIGRGGTEAFF. CDR3 sequence (DNA): TGTGCCACCAGCAGGGGTCCAATAGGCAGAGGGGGCACTGAAGCTTTCTTT.

The chain joins TRBV25-1 to TRBJ2-7; no firm D call. The CDR3 length is 12 residues. Germline V gene lookup returns CDR1 MGHDK and CDR2 SYGVNS. Trimming removed 6 bases from V and 5 bases from J, with 11 bases in between. The CDR3 spells CASRGLGDEQYF. The CDR3 DNA reads as TGTGCCAGCAGGGGCCTAGGAGACGAGCAGTACTTC.

The rearrangement links TRBV7-2 to TRBJ1-2; D not resolved. The CDR3 is made up of 12 amino acids. Germline V lookup: CDR1 SGHTA, CDR2 FQGNSA. Trimming pared 8 bases from V and 8 bases from J, leaving 15 bases between. CDR3 sequence (DNA): TGTGCCAGCCGCCCAGGCGTTCGGGGCTACACCTTC. Protein sequence: CASRPGVRGYTF.